These 32 T cell receptor beta chains share one sample of origin, sequenced in a study of blood T cell repertoires in COVID-19. The protocol was immunoSEQ multiplex PCR, while the TCRdb copy is restricted to in-frame clones and leaves out a portion. The sample records around 500,000 clones, 80% to 90% being singletons. Sequences were obtained from PBMCs or T cells enriched from blood (not recorded which). All receptors derive from a woman aged 55-70 years who had recovered from COVID-19.

This rearrangement joins TRBV19 to TRBJ1-5; D ambiguous. From germline, CDR1 is LNHDA and CDR2 SQIVND (reference sequence). The CDR3 runs to 15 residues. V lost 4 bases to trimming and J lost 4 bases, with 14 bases between them. This CDR3 reads CASSRFHTQNQPQHF. The DNA for the CDR3 is TGTGCCAGTAGTAGGTTCCACACCCAAAATCAGCCCCAGCATTTT.

The J gene is TRBJ1-2, the V gene TRBV2; D ambiguous. V shed 4 bases and J shed 4 bases, with 4 bases lying between them. Germline V lookup: CDR1 SNHLY, CDR2 FYNNEI. The length of the CDR3 is 11 residues. CDR3 in amino acids: CASSAVYGYTF. The DNA for the CDR3 is TGTGCCAGCAGTGCGGTCTATGGCTACACCTTC.

The chain couples TRBV3-1 (or the pseudogene TRBV3-2) to TRBJ1-3, with TRBD1 matching over 7 bases. This CDR3 spans 14 amino acids. Per germline, CDR1 LGHDT and CDR2 YNNKEL (reference sequence). The junction had 3 bases not matched to a gene; V was cut back by 1 base and J by 6 bases. CDR3 residues: CASSQGTGVNTIYF. The CDR3 DNA reads as TGTGCCAGCAGCCAAGGAACAGGGGTAAACACCATATATTTT.

The chain carries TRBV11-2 and TRBJ2-3; 13 positions match TRBD2. The junction had 4 bases not matched to a gene; V was cut back by 4 bases and J by 6 bases. This CDR3 is built from 15 residues. The germline V gene encodes CDR1 SGHAT and CDR2 FQNNGV. For the CDR3, the DNA is TGTGCCAGCAGCTCCACTAGCGGGGGGGCGGATACGCAGTATTTT. It translates to CASSSTSGGADTQYF.

This clone appeared once. CDR3 in amino acids: CASSSPRGGIEKLFF. CDR3 nucleotides: TGTGCCAGCAGTTCGCCACGGGGAGGGATTGAAAAACTGTTTTTT. The genes are TRBV28 and TRBJ1-4; D gene uncertain. V was cut by 4 bases and J by 7 bases, with 16 bases left in between. This CDR3 region has 15 residues. The germline CDR1 and CDR2 sequences are MDHEN and SYDVKM.

The chain combines TRBV2 with TRBJ2-3; TRBD1 matches 7 bases. Germline CDR1 reads SNHLY; CDR2 reads FYNNEI. The CDR3 sequence is 12 residues long. V dropped 6 bases and J dropped 12; count of bases not matched to a gene: 9. CDR3 DNA: TGTGCCAGCAGCAACAGGGGAATCCCCCAGTATTTT. Amino acids: CASSNRGIPQYF.

J is TRBJ2-7 and V is TRBV13; 12 bases match TRBD1. Trimming cost V 5 bases and J 5 bases; bases outside gene matches: 7. Germline V gene data show CDR1 as PRHDT and CDR2 as FYEKMQ (reference sequence). This CDR3 region has 15 residues. CDR3 protein: CASSPRDRGRHEQYV. The DNA of the CDR3 is TGTGCCAGCAGCCCCCGGGACAGGGGGCGTCACGAGCAGTACGTC.

V and J are TRBV3-1 (or the pseudogene TRBV3-2) and TRBJ1-5, with a possible D match to TRBD1 (6 bases). This CDR3 has 17 amino acids. Trimming took off 2 bases at V and 4 bases at J, with 18 bases between the two ends. In germline, CDR1 is LGHDT, CDR2 YNNKEL (reference sequence). The CDR3 region has the DNA TGTGCCAGCAGCCAATGCTCACCGGGACAATTTAATCAGCCCCAGCATTTT. Translated: CASSQCSPGQFNQPQHF.

This chain connects TRBV29-1 to TRBJ1-1; no clear D gene. Germline-derived CDR1 and CDR2 are SQVTM and ANQGSEA. The CDR3 runs 11 residues. V was pared by 3 bases and J by 1 base, with 3 bases between. This chain's CDR3 is CSVERNTEAFF. DNA of the CDR3: TGCAGCGTTGAGCGGAACACTGAAGCTTTCTTT.

The chain couples TRBV7-8 to TRBJ2-4; D unclear. The V end lost 1 base, the J end lost 8 bases, and 15 bases lay between the germline ends. The CDR3 sequence is 15 residues long. Germline V gene lookup returns CDR1 SGHVS and CDR2 FQNEAQ. The CDR3 coding sequence is TGTGCCAGCAGCTTAGATCAGACCGACTCAGACATTCAGTACTTC. Translating gives CASSLDQTDSDIQYF.

In its sample, this clone was seen a few times. This chain uses TRBV6-5 with TRBJ2-2; the D gene is possibly TRBD2 (5 bases). Trimming left V 7 bases short and J 3 bases short, with 15 bases between. Germline assignment: CDR1 MNHEY and CDR2 SVGAGI. CDR3 length equals 15 residues. The DNA for the CDR3 is TGTGCCAGCAAACTACAATACGGGGACACCGGGGAGCTGTTTTTT. Protein product: CASKLQYGDTGELFF.

V and J are TRBV6-6 and TRBJ2-7; D is undetermined. Trimming cost V 0 bases and J 2 bases, with 8 bases left between them. The CDR3 contains 14 residues. Germline V gives CDR1 MNHNY, CDR2 SVGAGI (reference sequence). DNA of the CDR3: TGTGCCAGCAGTTACTCGGCAGGTACCTACGAGCAGTACTTC. Translated: CASSYSAGTYEQYF.

This chain connects TRBV19 to TRBJ1-2; 12 bases align to TRBD1. Germline V lookup: CDR1 LNHDA, CDR2 SQIVND (reference sequence). There are 15 residues in the CDR3. V shed 1 base, J shed 8 bases, and the junction held 5 bases outside the gene matches. The CDR3 loop is CASSIGGTGGEGYTF. In DNA, the CDR3 is TGTGCCAGTAGTATAGGAGGGACAGGGGGCGAGGGCTACACCTTC.

The chain has TRBV2 and TRBJ2-3; D is possibly TRBD2 (7 bases). CDR1 is SNHLY and CDR2 is FYNNEI in the germline V gene. V lost 7 bases and J lost 1, with 15 bases in between. This CDR3 has 15 residues. The DNA for the CDR3 is TGTGCCAGCACCAGAGGGGGGGCGGGCACAGATACGCAGTATTTT. Its translation is CASTRGGAGTDTQYF. Filled out from reference TRBV2 and TRBJ2-3, the complete variable domain reads EPEVTQTPSHQVTQMGQEVILRCVPISNHLYFYWYRQILGQKVEFLVSFYNNEISEKSEIFDDQFSVERPDGSNFTLKIRSTKLEDSAMYFCASTRGGAGTDTQYFGPGTRLTVL.

The V and J genes are TRBV29-1 and TRBJ1-4, with D perhaps matching TRBD1 (5 bases). Germline V CDR1 and CDR2: SQVTM, ANQGSEA. Trimming removed 0 bases from V and 7 bases from J, with 9 bases in between. CDR3 length: 13 amino acids. The CDR3: CSVEEGGGEKLFF. The CDR3 bases are TGCAGCGTTGAAGAGGGGGGAGGTGAAAAACTGTTTTTT.

The chain recombines TRBV5-6 with TRBJ2-3, with 8 nucleotides matching TRBD1. V shed 1 base and J 5 bases; nucleotides not matched to a gene: 6. CDR1 is SGHDT and CDR2 is YYEEEE in the germline V gene. This CDR3 has 15 residues. CDR3 sequence (DNA): TGTGCCAGCAGCTTGCCAGGGGGCAGGATAGATACGCAGTATTTT. It specifies CASSLPGGRIDTQYF.

V usage is TRBV12-5 and J usage is TRBJ1-5, with D tentatively TRBD1 (6 bases). This CDR3 comprises 16 residues. Germline V gene lookup returns CDR1 LGHNT and CDR2 FRNRAP. V was trimmed by 1 base and J by 0 bases, leaving 10 bases between them. The DNA for the CDR3 is TGTGCTAGTGGTTTGGAGGACAGATATAGCAATCAGCCCCAGCATTTT. Translating it yields CASGLEDRYSNQPQHF.

The rearrangement joins TRBV18 to TRBJ2-3, with D hard to call. With 6 bases removed from V and 0 bases from J, the gap between germline ends came to 16 bases. CDR1 is KGHSH and CDR2 is LQKENI in the germline V gene. The CDR3 is 16 amino acids. The CDR3 sequence: CASSPAPYSSTDTQYF. CDR3 DNA: TGTGCCAGCTCCCCAGCGCCGTACTCTAGCACAGATACGCAGTATTTT.

The rearrangement uses TRBV30 and TRBJ2-2; no definite D call. CDR1 is GTSNPN and CDR2 is SVGIG in the germline V gene (reference sequence). Trimming removed 1 base at V and 7 bases at J, with 4 bases between. The CDR3 is 11 amino acids. The CDR3 protein is CAWSERGELFF. Here the CDR3 DNA reads TGTGCCTGGAGTGAGCGCGGGGAGCTGTTTTTT.

V is TRBV5-4 and J is TRBJ2-7, with D perhaps matching TRBD1 (6 bases). Trimming removed 4 bases from V and 6 bases from J, with 14 bases in between. This CDR3 is 13 amino acids long. Germline CDR1 SGHNT, CDR2 YYREEE (reference sequence). The CDR3 region is CASSITGNGEQYV. In DNA, the CDR3 is TGTGCCAGCAGCATCACAGGGAACGGCGAGCAGTACGTC.

This rearrangement joins TRBV7-2 to TRBJ2-3, with 9 nucleotides matching TRBD2. V dropped 3 bases and J dropped 0; count of bases not matched to a gene: 1. The CDR3 is made up of 15 amino acids. Germline V gene lookup returns CDR1 SGHTA and CDR2 FQGNSA. CDR3: CASSFLAGSTDTQYF. The CDR3 DNA reads TGTGCCAGCAGCTTTCTAGCGGGGAGCACAGATACGCAGTATTTT.

The genes are TRBV19 and TRBJ1-4; TRBD1 might be the D (6 bases). Germline V gene lookup returns CDR1 LNHDA and CDR2 SQIVND (reference sequence). The V and J ends lost 7 bases and 9 bases respectively, with 24 bases between them. The CDR3 totals 16 residues. The CDR3 spells CASTPAETGQSKKLFF. The CDR3 DNA follows: TGTGCCAGTACCCCAGCCGAGACCGGACAGAGTAAAAAACTGTTTTTT. Full variable domain (outside the CDR3, taken from reference TRBV19 and TRBJ1-4): DGGITQSPKYLFRKEGQNVTLSCEQNLNHDAMYWYRQDPGQGLRLIYYSQIVNDFQKGDIAEGYSVSREKKESFPLTVTSAQKNPTAFYLCASTPAETGQSKKLFFGSGTQLSVL.

This chain uses TRBV2 with TRBJ1-6, with unresolved D. The CDR3 loop spans 18 amino acids. V was clipped by 7 bases and J by 0 bases, with 19 bases between them. From germline, CDR1 is SNHLY and CDR2 FYNNEI. CDR3 residues: CASTLVNTQSSYNSPLHF. The DNA for the CDR3 is TGTGCCAGCACCCTGGTAAACACACAGAGCTCCTATAATTCACCCCTCCACTTT.

The chain uses TRBV11-2 and TRBJ1-1; D is perhaps TRBD1 (5 bases). CDR1 SGHAT and CDR2 FQNNGV come from the germline V gene. This CDR3 has 12 amino acids. V gave up 3 bases and J gave up 8 bases, with 10 bases separating them. In nucleotides, the CDR3 is TGTGCCAGCAGCTTTGGGACTCACGAAGCTTTCTTT. Translation gives CASSFGTHEAFF.

In the case of this clone: This sample includes further DNA sequences coding for the same CDR3. V and J are TRBV7-2 and TRBJ1-4; 7 bases align to TRBD1. CDR1 and CDR2 (germline): SGHTA, FQGNSA. The CDR3 length is 14 residues. The trim removed 1 base at V and 8 bases at J, leaving 4 bases unmatched. The CDR3 DNA reads as TGTGCCAGCAGCTTAGGACAGGGAGCGGAAAAACTGTTTTTT. Translating it yields CASSLGQGAEKLFF.

This clone was recorded once. This chain links TRBV9 with TRBJ2-1; D ambiguous. The V and J ends lost 0 bases and 7 bases respectively, with 5 bases between them. The CDR3 is 12 residues long. CDR1 is SGDLS, CDR2 YYNGEE, per germline. CDR3 nucleotides: TGTGCCAGCAGCGTAGCCCCGAATGAGCAGTTCTTC. Protein: CASSVAPNEQFF.

V and J are TRBV28 and TRBJ1-2; 7 nucleotides agree with TRBD1. V lost 2 bases and J lost 7; bases outside the gene matches: 16. The CDR3 has 17 residues. CDR1 and CDR2 (germline): MDHEN, SYDVKM. Here the CDR3 reads CASSLTSGHGRGTGYTF. The CDR3 DNA follows: TGTGCCAGCAGTTTAACTTCAGGGCATGGCAGGGGGACTGGCTACACCTTC.

The V call is TRBV6-5, the J call TRBJ1-2; D perhaps matches TRBD1 (6 bases). The CDR3 runs 13 residues. Germline values: CDR1 MNHEY, CDR2 SVGAGI. V was clipped by 5 bases and J by 5 bases, with 12 bases between them. DNA for the CDR3: TGTGCCAGCAGTCTACAGGGAGGGTATGGCTACACCTTC. It codes for CASSLQGGYGYTF.

The chain is built from TRBV9 and TRBJ1-4; 9 nucleotides agree with TRBD1. Germline V lookup: CDR1 SGDLS, CDR2 YYNGEE. The CDR3 spans 14 residues. J gave up 8 bases and V 5 bases, and 7 bases lay outside the gene matches. The CDR3 protein is CASRPTGGEEKLFF. In DNA, the CDR3 is TGTGCCAGCAGGCCTACAGGGGGCGAAGAAAAACTGTTTTTT.

Here the CDR3 reads CASSPRGGGGNEQFF. CDR3 nucleotide sequence: TGTGCCAGCAGCCCCCGGGGCGGGGGGGGGAATGAGCAGTTCTTC. The chain links TRBV11-2 to TRBJ2-1; TRBD2 matches at 9 bases. The CDR3 runs to 15 residues. V shed 5 bases and J 7 bases; nucleotides not matched to a gene: 9. Germline-derived CDR1 and CDR2 are SGHAT and FQNNGV.

This clone came up once. Here the CDR3 DNA reads TGTGCCACCAGTGATTCTCGCCAGGGGATAAATTCACCCCTCCACTTT. The encoded protein is CATSDSRQGINSPLHF. V gene TRBV24-1 combines with J gene TRBJ1-6; possible D gene TRBD1, 6 bases. Per the germline V gene, CDR1 is KGHDR and CDR2 is SFDVKD. Trimming shortened V by 2 bases and J by 7 bases, and 14 bases separated the two germline ends. The CDR3 spans 16 residues.

This chain joins TRBV6-5 and TRBJ2-1; D may be TRBD1 (7 bases). Germline values: CDR1 MNHEY, CDR2 SVGAGI. The CDR3 covers 13 residues. The V end lost 6 bases, the J end lost 7 bases, and 13 bases lay between the germline ends. CDR3 DNA sequence: TGTGCCAGCAGGAGGCAGGGGGGTAATGAGCAGTTCTTC. This sequence encodes CASRRQGGNEQFF.